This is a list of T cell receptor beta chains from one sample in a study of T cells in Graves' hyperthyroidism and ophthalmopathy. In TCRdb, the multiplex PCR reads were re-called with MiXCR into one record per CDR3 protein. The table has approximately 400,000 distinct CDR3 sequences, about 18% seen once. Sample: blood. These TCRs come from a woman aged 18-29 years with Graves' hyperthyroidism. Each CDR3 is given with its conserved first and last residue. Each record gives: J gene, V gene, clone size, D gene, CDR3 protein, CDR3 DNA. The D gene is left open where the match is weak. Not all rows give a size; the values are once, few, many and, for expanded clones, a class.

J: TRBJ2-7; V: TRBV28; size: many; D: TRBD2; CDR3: CASSPFRLAGFYEQYF; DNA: TGTGCCAGCTCCCCTTTCCGACTAGCGGGGTTCTACGAGCAGTACTTC
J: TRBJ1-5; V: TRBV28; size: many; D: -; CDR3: CASSFGANQPQHF; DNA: TGTGCCAGCAGTTTCGGGGCTAATCAGCCCCAGCATTTT
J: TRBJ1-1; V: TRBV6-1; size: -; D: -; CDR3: CASKGGGTEAFF; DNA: TGTGCCAGCAAAGGGGGGGGCACTGAAGCTTTCTTT
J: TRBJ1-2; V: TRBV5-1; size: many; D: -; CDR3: CASSLDLGYYGYTF; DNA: TGCGCCAGCAGCTTGGATCTGGGATACTATGGCTACACCTTC
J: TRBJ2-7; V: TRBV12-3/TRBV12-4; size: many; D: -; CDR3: CASSPRQGGYEQYF; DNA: TGTGCCAGCAGCCCTCGACAGGGAGGCTACGAGCAGTACTTC
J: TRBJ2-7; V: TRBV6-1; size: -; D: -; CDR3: CASNPPGDEQYF; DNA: TGTGCCAGCAACCCCCCCGGCGACGAGCAGTACTTC
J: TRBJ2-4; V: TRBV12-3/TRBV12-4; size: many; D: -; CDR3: CASSLGGYFAKNIQYF; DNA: TGTGCCAGCAGTTTAGGGGGCTACTTTGCCAAAAACATTCAGTACTTC
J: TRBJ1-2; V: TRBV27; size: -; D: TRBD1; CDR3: CASSLRQGLLHGYTF; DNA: TGTGCCAGCAGTTTAAGACAGGGGCTACTCCATGGCTACACCTTC
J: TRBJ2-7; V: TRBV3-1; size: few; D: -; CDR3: CASSPLGGPNSYEQYF; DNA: TGTGCCAGCAGCCCCCTCGGGGGACCAAACTCCTACGAGCAGTACTTC
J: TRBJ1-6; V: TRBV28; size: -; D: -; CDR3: CALKEQWGSPLHF; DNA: TGTGCCCTCAAGGAACAATGGGGTTCACCCCTCCACTTT
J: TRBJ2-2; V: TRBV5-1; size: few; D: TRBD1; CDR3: CASSPTGANTGELFF; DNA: TGCGCCAGCAGCCCGACAGGGGCCAACACCGGGGAGCTGTTTTTT
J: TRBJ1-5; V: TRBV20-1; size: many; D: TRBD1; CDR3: CSAPPGQGANQPQHF; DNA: TGCAGTGCCCCCCCCGGACAGGGGGCGAATCAGCCCCAGCATTTT
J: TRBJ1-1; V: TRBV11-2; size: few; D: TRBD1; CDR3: CASSVNRGTAEAFF; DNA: TGTGCCAGCAGCGTGAACAGGGGCACGGCTGAAGCTTTCTTT
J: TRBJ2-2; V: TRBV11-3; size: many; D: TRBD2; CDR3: CASSFGLAGGPENTGELFF; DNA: TGTGCCAGCAGCTTCGGACTAGCGGGGGGGCCGGAGAACACCGGGGAGCTGTTTTTT
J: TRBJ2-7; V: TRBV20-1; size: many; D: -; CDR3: CSARFSPYEQYF; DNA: TGCAGTGCTAGATTCTCACCCTACGAGCAGTACTTC
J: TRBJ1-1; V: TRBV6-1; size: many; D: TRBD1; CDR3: CASRQGAANTEAFF; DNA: TGTGCCAGCAGACAGGGGGCGGCGAACACTGAAGCTTTCTTT
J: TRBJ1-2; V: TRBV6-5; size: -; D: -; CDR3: CASSSGAGYGYTF; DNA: TGTGCCAGCAGTTCCGGGGCAGGCTATGGCTACACCTTC
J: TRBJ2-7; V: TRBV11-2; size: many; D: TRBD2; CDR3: CASSSRTTSGPYEQYF; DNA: TGTGCCAGCAGCTCACGGACGACTAGCGGCCCCTACGAGCAGTACTTC
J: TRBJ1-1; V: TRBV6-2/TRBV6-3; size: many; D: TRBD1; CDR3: CASRRQGLAEAFF; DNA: TGTGCCAGCAGGAGACAGGGATTGGCTGAAGCTTTCTTT
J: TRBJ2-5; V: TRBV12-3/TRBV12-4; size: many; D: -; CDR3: CASSSRDIKVDQYF; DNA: TGTGCCAGCAGTTCCCGGGACATAAAAGTAGACCAGTACTTC
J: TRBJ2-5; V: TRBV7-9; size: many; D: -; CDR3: CASSPMADYKETQYF; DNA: TGTGCCAGCAGCCCCATGGCGGACTATAAAGAGACCCAGTACTTC
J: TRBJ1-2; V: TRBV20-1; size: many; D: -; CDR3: CSARYPVNYGYTF; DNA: TGCAGTGCTAGATACCCAGTTAACTATGGCTACACCTTC